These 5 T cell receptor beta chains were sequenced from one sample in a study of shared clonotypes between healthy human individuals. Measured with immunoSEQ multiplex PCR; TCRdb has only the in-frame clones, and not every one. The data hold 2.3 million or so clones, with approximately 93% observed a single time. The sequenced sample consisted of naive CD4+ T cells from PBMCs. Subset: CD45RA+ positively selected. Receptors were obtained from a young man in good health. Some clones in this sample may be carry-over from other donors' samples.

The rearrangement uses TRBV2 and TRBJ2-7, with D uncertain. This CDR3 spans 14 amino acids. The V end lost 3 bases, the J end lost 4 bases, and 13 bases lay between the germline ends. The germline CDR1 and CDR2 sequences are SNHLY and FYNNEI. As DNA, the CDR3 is TGTGCCAGCAGTGACGGCCATTTGGTGTACGAGCAGTACTTC. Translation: CASSDGHLVYEQYF.

CDR3 sequence reads: CSVEESRDAYSYNEQFF. In nucleotides, the CDR3 is TGCAGCGTTGAAGAATCACGGGACGCATACTCCTACAATGAGCAGTTCTTC. V is TRBV29-1 and J is TRBJ2-1; D is tentatively TRBD1 or TRBD2 (5 bases each). This CDR3 is built from 17 residues. The ends were cut back, 0 bases at V and 0 bases at J, with 15 bases in the middle. CDR1 SQVTM and CDR2 ANQGSEA come from the germline V gene.

CDR3 in amino acids: CASSGQESSQPQHF. CDR3 DNA: TGTGCCAGCAGTGGGCAGGAGAGTAGTCAGCCCCAGCATTTT. This chain uses TRBV2 with TRBJ1-5; D is unresolved. V was cut by 4 bases and J by 6 bases, with 13 bases left in between. The germline V gene has CDR1 SNHLY and CDR2 FYNNEI. The CDR3 loop spans 14 amino acids.

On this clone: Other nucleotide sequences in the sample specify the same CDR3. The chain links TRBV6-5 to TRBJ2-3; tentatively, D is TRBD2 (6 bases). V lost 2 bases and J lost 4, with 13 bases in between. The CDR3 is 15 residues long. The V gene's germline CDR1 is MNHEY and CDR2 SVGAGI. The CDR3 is CASSYQPGVPDTQYF. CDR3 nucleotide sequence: TGTGCCAGCAGTTACCAGCCGGGGGTCCCAGATACGCAGTATTTT.

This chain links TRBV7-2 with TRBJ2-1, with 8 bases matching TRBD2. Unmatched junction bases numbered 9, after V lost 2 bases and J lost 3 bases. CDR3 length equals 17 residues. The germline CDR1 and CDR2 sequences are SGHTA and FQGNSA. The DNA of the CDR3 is TGTGCCAGCAGCTTAATTCTTACTAGCGGAAGCTACAATGAGCAGTTCTTC. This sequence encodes CASSLILTSGSYNEQFF.